This TCR beta chain was captured by sequencing in a study of cytomegalovirus exposure and HLA in healthy donors. The overall study: It was reported in a later analysis that the same platform had been used for the approximately 120 validation repertoires as for the approximately 700 first-cohort repertoires. Points from the study as a whole: The classifier, whose performance was assessed in both the original and validation cohorts, reportedly diagnosed cytomegalovirus status with high specificity and sensitivity. In vitro data verified a few CMV-associated chains as specific for CMV antigens. TCR clusters originating in the first cohort tended to co-occur in the approximately 130 validation repertoires, according to a later analysis.

On this clone: Antigen specificity is unknown.

Method: immunoSEQ multiplex PCR; TCRdb's copy keeps in-frame clones and lacks some. The repertoire consists of over 45,000 clones, with around nine tenths occurring once and the leading ten covering 0.8% to 1.2%. The CDR3 has 15 residues. Germline V gene data show CDR1 as SGDLS and CDR2 as YYNGEE. V was clipped by 4 bases and J by 7 bases; unmatched bases: 11. The source is a man aged 18 to 35 in good health and CMV-seronegative. This chain links TRBV9 with TRBJ1-2; 9 bases agree with TRBD1. The sequenced sample was PBMCs. Written as DNA, the CDR3 is TGTGCCAGCAGCCAATTAGGACAGGGGAAGGGTGGCTACACCTTC. This gives the protein CASSQLGQGKGGYTF.